This T cell receptor beta chain was identified in a study of blood T cell repertoires in COVID-19. Only a few counts were recorded for this clone. Repertoires were generated with immunoSEQ multiplex PCR, while TCRdb's copy carries only in-frame clones and drops some. The sample shows about 270,000 clones, just under 90% of them seen only once. The CDR3 spans 17 residues. Trimming took off 3 bases at V and 0 bases at J, with 18 bases between the two ends. CDR1 and CDR2 (germline): MNHNS, SASEGT. Across 24 US areas, participants ranged in age from about 18 to 100 years. Recovered participants had two consecutive negative NP/OP PCR tests, healthcare professional clearance, or symptom resolution.

This TCR was recovered from a woman aged 60-75 years who had recovered from COVID-19. The sequenced material came from PBMCs or T cells enriched from blood (not recorded which). This sequence joins TRBV6-1 and TRBJ2-7; the D gene is possibly TRBD1 (6 bases). The CDR3 region has the DNA TGTGCCAGCAGTGACCACAGGGACCTAACTAGCTCCTACGAGCAGTACTTC. It codes for CASSDHRDLTSSYEQYF.